This T cell receptor (beta chain) was captured by sequencing in a study of blood T cell repertoires in COVID-19. The wider study: Spain, Italy and the United States supplied samples that represented acute and convalescent COVID-19. From T cells, B-cell-depleted T cells, or PBMCs came the material, which was cDNA or gDNA.

In the original workflow: Estimation of nucleated cell counts relied on the amplification of reference gene primers. Profiled with immunoSEQ multiplex PCR; TCRdb holds only in-frame clones, not every one. Clone size and the V and J calls come from that table; the DNA yielded D and trimming. The sample lists about 190,000 clones, under 80% occurring once. The germline V and J ends were trimmed by 4 bases and 6 bases, with 9 bases remaining between them. Germline V gene sequence: CDR1 MNHNY, CDR2 SVGAGI (reference sequence). CDR3 length: 13 amino acids. This TCR came from a man aged 45-65 years who had recovered from COVID-19. This chain joins TRBV6-6 and TRBJ2-2; possible D gene TRBD1, 6 bases. Material for sequencing was peripheral blood. The DNA of the CDR3 is TGTGCCAGCAGTTGGACAGAAGCCGGGGAGCTGTTTTTT. Amino acids: CASSWTEAGELFF.